This T cell receptor beta chain was found in a study of T cells expressing NK-cell markers. Study as a whole: Sorted CD3+CD56+NKG2C+, CD3+CD56+NKG2C- and CD3+CD56-NKG2C+ T cells provided the TCR beta repertoires.

Synthesis of TCR beta cDNA relied on 5'RACE template switching carrying UMIs. TCRdb reprocessed the 5' RACE reads and stores each CDR3 protein as one record, lacking DNA. This repertoire comprises a few hundred thousand distinct CDR3 sequences; its ten largest clones make up 5.2%. From germline, CDR1 is SEHNR and CDR2 FQNEAQ (reference sequence). The CDR3 is 16 residues long. The chain couples TRBV7-9 to TRBJ1-2. Input material: blood T cells: a sorted CD56 or NKG2C T cell subset, CD4+ or CD8+ T cells, or bulk PBMC T cells (not recorded which). The TCR comes from a man aged 18 to 70 in good health. The CDR3 spells CASSLAWSSANYGYTF.